This T cell receptor (beta chain) was retrieved from a study of identical twins. In its sample, this clonotype was seen many times. Its antigen is not identified. Addition of a universal primer site occurred through template switching, and cDNA carried unique molecular identifiers. MiXCR was run by TCRdb on the 5' RACE reads, yielding one entry per CDR3 protein. The sample lists around 530,000 distinct CDR3 sequences; nearly 15% were seen once. The CDR3 covers 15 residues. With V trimmed by 0 bases and J by 1 base, 2 bases remained unmatched. Germline CDR1 is SGHRS and CDR2 is YFSETQ. Study-level findings and limits: Cross-sectional statistics, not tracking of the same donors, supported the conclusions.

The sample was also reused in another study, on yellow fever vaccine responses in identical twins.

The TCR was taken from a woman aged 18-29 years in good health. The gene calls are TRBV5-1 and TRBJ2-7; 9 nucleotides line up with TRBD1. The specimen sequenced was CD4+ T cells sorted from blood. The chain's CDR3 is CASSLAGQGSYEQYF. In nucleotides, the CDR3 is TGCGCCAGCAGCTTGGCGGGACAGGGATCCTACGAGCAGTACTTC.